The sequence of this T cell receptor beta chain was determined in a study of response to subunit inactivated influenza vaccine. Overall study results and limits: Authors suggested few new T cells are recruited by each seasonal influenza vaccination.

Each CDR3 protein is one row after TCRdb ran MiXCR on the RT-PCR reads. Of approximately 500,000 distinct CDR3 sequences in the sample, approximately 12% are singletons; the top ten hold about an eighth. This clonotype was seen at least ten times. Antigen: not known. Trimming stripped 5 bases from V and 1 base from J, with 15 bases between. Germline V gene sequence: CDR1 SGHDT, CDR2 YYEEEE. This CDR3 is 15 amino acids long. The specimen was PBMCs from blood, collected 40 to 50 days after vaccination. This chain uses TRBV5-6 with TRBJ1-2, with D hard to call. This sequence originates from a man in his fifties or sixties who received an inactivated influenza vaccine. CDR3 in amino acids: CASRLISGRNYGYTF. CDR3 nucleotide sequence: TGTGCCAGCAGGCTCATTTCAGGACGTAACTATGGCTACACCTTC.